These 14 T cell receptor beta chains were sequenced from one sample in a study of glioma-infiltrating T cells. Amplification of TCR alpha and beta CDR3 regions from RNA used iRepertoire nested multiplex PCR. TCRdb fed the multiplex PCR reads into MiXCR, producing one record per CDR3 protein. The sample lists some 100,000 distinct CDR3 sequences, 25% to 30% occurring once. The specimen was glioma tissue, nonneoplastic brain tissue, or PBMCs (not recorded which). The receptors come from a human donor with low-grade glioma or glioblastoma, undergoing nonglioma brain surgery, or in good health (not recorded which).

Ten or more counts support this clonotype. The V gene is TRBV20-1, the J gene TRBJ2-5; 9 bases are a match to TRBD2. V lost 0 bases and J lost 4; bases outside the gene matches: 6. This CDR3 contains 15 residues. Germline lookup yields CDR1 DFQATT and CDR2 SNEGSKA (reference sequence). Here the CDR3 DNA reads TGCAGTGCTAGAGATCCGCGGGAGGGGGGAGAGACCCAGTACTTC. This translates into CSARDPREGGETQYF.

This clonotype was detected ten times or more. The V call is TRBV7-6, the J call TRBJ2-3; possibly TRBD1 or TRBD2 for D (5 bases each). In germline, CDR1 is SGHVS, CDR2 FNYEAQ. The CDR3 has 15 residues. V lost 0 bases and J 8 bases, leaving 15 bases between the germline ends. Here the CDR3 reads CASSLARQRDGTQYF. The CDR3, as DNA: TGTGCCAGCAGCTTAGCGCGACAACGGGACGGTACGCAGTATTTT. Based on the CDR3 plus reference TRBV7-6 and TRBJ2-3, the full variable domain is GAGVSQSPRYKVTKRGQDVALRCDPISGHVSLYWYRQALGQGPEFLTYFNYEAQQDKSGLPNDRFSAERPEGSISTLTIQRTEQRDSAMYRCASSLARQRDGTQYFGPGTRLTVL.

This clonotype was picked up many times. The chain has TRBV7-8 and TRBJ1-5; maybe TRBD1 (5 bases). CDR1 and CDR2 (germline): SGHVS, FQNEAQ. This CDR3 is 16 amino acids long. V was trimmed by 0 bases and J by 9 bases, leaving 18 bases between them. Written as DNA, the CDR3 is TGTGCCAGCAGCTTAGCAATGGCGGAGGGACGGACGCCCCAGCATTTT. This encodes CASSLAMAEGRTPQHF.

The genes are TRBV6-1 and TRBJ2-7; TRBD2 matches at 11 bases. The CDR3 consists of 14 residues. J gave up 3 bases and V 7 bases, and 5 bases lay outside the gene matches. Germline-derived CDR1 and CDR2 are MNHNS and SASEGT. The CDR3 sequence: CASIVGLADYEQYF. CDR3 DNA: TGTGCCAGCATAGTGGGACTAGCGGACTACGAGCAGTACTTC.

As regards this clonotype: A read error may be the cause here, since a much bigger clone is one base away. This chain uses TRBV5-1 with TRBJ2-5; D is undetermined. V was cut by 4 bases and J by 4 bases, with 14 bases left in between. This CDR3 is built from 14 residues. Germline values: CDR1 SGHRS, CDR2 YFSETQ. DNA for the CDR3: TGCGCCAGCAGCCGTAATGCGATCCGAGAGACCCAGTACTTC. It codes for CASSRNAIRETQYF. Based on the CDR3 plus reference TRBV5-1 and TRBJ2-5, the full variable domain is KAGVTQTPRYLIKTRGQQVTLSCSPISGHRSVSWYQQTPGQGLQFLFEYFSETQRNKGNFPGRFSGRQFSNSRSEMNVSTLELGDSALYLCASSRNAIRETQYFGPGTRLLVL.

In its sample, this clonotype was seen many times. The V and J genes are TRBV20-1 and TRBJ2-7; 12 bases match TRBD2. V trimming: 0 bases; J trimming: 2 bases; junction bases outside the gene matches: 8. CDR3 length: 17 residues. Germline assignment: CDR1 DFQATT and CDR2 SNEGSKA (reference sequence). CDR3 sequence reads: CSARDRLAGVRAYEQYF. The CDR3 nucleotides read TGCAGTGCTAGAGATCGACTAGCGGGAGTTCGGGCCTACGAGCAGTACTTC.

This clonotype was recorded at least ten times. This chain connects TRBV20-1 to TRBJ1-1, with D hard to call. Between the trimmed V and J ends, which lost 5 bases and 0 bases, there was a span of 13 bases. CDR1 is DFQATT and CDR2 is SNEGSKA in the germline V gene (reference sequence). The CDR3 runs 14 residues. The DNA of the CDR3 is TGCAGTGCTGCACCTAGGACCTTGAACACTGAAGCTTTCTTT. Translation gives CSAAPRTLNTEAFF.

This clonotype showed up many times. This chain connects TRBV12-3 or TRBV12-4 to TRBJ1-3; 10 bases are shared with TRBD1. CDR3 length equals 13 residues. V was clipped by 8 bases and J by 2 bases; unmatched bases: 0. The CDR3 spells CASGTGAGNTIYF. In DNA form, the CDR3 reads TGTGCCAGCGGGACAGGGGCTGGAAACACCATATATTTT.

Regarding this clonotype: A much larger clone differs by one base, so this may be a read error. Likely a read error: the CDR3 ends without its conserved phenylalanine or tryptophan. This chain links TRBV2 with TRBJ2-5; D is ambiguous. Germline V gene sequence: CDR1 SNHLY, CDR2 FYNNEI. Trimming stripped 8 bases from V and 0 bases from J, with 7 bases between. The CDR3 extends over 12 amino acids. The CDR3 spells CASLQDQETQYL. CDR3 DNA: TGTGCCAGCTTGCAGGACCAAGAGACCCAGTACCTC.

This clonotype was seen many times. This rearrangement joins TRBV7-2 to TRBJ2-3, with D possibly TRBD2 on 5 matching bases. CDR1 is SGHTA and CDR2 is FQGNSA in the germline V gene. CDR3 length equals 14 residues. Trimming cost V 7 bases and J 0 bases, with 11 bases left between them. CDR3 amino acids: CASTRQRSTDTQYF. Here the CDR3 DNA reads TGTGCCAGCACGCGGCAGCGGAGCACAGATACGCAGTATTTT.

On this clonotype: The junction does not match germline at one end; this may be a read error. The genes are TRBV5-4 and TRBJ2-7; possibly TRBD1 or TRBD2 for D (6 bases each). The CDR3 has 15 amino acids. Germline lookup yields CDR1 SGHNT and CDR2 YYREEE (reference sequence). DNA of the CDR3: TGTGACAGCAGCTTGGACGGGGGCGGATCCTACGAGCAGTACTTC. Amino acid sequence: CDSSLDGGGSYEQYF.

Details on this clonotype: The conserved closing phenylalanine or tryptophan is absent in this CDR3, likely reflecting a read error. Because the CDR3's place on the DNA is in doubt, the DNA is left out and the CDR3 is given as listed by TCRdb. The chain employs TRBV15 and TRBJ2-1. CDR1 LNHNV and CDR2 YYDKDF come from the germline V gene (reference sequence). The CDR3 spans 8 residues, counting both ends. The CDR3 here is CATSATSL.

As regards this clonotype: It may be a read error: a sequence one base away is much more abundant. The CDR3 does not close with the conserved phenylalanine or tryptophan, likely indicating a read error. The CDR3 DNA is TGTGCCATCAAGGAGGTTGAGGGCGAAGACACTGAAGCTTTCTCT. This sequence encodes CAIKEVEGEDTEAFS. V gene TRBV6-1 combines with J gene TRBJ1-1; D is unclear. V lost 10 bases to trimming and J lost 3 bases, with 21 bases between them. The CDR3 is 15 residues long. The germline CDR1 and CDR2 sequences are MNHNS and SASEGT.

Worth noting for this clonotype: A much larger clone differs by one base, so this may be a read error. The CDR3 ends on some other residue instead of the conserved phenylalanine or tryptophan, so this is likely a read error. The rearrangement uses TRBV9 and TRBJ2-1; possibly TRBD1 for D (6 bases). The CDR3 has 14 residues. V was trimmed by 0 bases and J by 5 bases, leaving 9 bases between them. Germline CDR1 and CDR2: SGDLS and YYNGEE. CDR3 sequence (DNA): TGTGCCAGCAGCGTAGGACAGGACAACAATGAGCAGTTCCTC. Translating it yields CASSVGQDNNEQFL.